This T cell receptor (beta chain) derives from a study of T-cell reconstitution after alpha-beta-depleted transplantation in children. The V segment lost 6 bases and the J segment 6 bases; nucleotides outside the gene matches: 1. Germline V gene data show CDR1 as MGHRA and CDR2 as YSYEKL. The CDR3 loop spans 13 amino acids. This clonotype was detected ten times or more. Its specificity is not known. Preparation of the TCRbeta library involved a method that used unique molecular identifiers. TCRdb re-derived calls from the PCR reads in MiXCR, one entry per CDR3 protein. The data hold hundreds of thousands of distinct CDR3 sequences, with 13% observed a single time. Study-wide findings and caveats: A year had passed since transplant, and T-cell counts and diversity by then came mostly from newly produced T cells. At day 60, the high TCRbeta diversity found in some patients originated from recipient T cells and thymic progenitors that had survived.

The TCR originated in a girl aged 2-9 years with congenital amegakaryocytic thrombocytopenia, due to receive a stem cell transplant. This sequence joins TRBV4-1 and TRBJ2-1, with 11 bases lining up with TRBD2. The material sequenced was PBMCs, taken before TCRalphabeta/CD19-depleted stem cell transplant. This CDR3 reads CASSTSGSNEQFF. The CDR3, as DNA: TGCGCCAGCAGTACTAGCGGGAGCAATGAGCAGTTCTTC.